These 2 T cell receptor beta chains were sequenced from one sample in a study of graft-versus-host responses after intestinal transplantation. No antigen has been identified for these receptors. TCRdb's copy holds only in-frame clones and misses some; the assay was immunoSEQ multiplex PCR. Of some 86,000 clones detected, around nine tenths appear once; the ten largest clones hold 5% to 6.5%. The specimen comprised unstimulated CD8+ T cells sorted from spleen or lymph node cells, sampled before intestinal transplant. These receptors were taken from a human donor who received an intestinal transplant.

The V call is TRBV5-6, the J call TRBJ1-6; 9 positions match TRBD1. Unmatched junction bases numbered 5, after V lost 3 bases and J lost 10 bases. This CDR3 contains 14 residues. Germline values: CDR1 SGHDT, CDR2 YYEEEE. CDR3 in DNA: TGTGCCAGCAGCTATCCGACAGGGGGATCACCCCTCCACTTT. Amino acid sequence: CASSYPTGGSPLHF.

The chain recombines TRBV28 with TRBJ2-6; D possibly corresponds to TRBD2 (6 bases). CDR1 MDHEN and CDR2 SYDVKM come from the germline V gene. Trimming pared 2 bases from V and 2 bases from J, leaving 10 bases between. The CDR3 extends over 16 amino acids. The CDR3 nucleotides read TGTGCCAGCAGTTTAAGGAGGGTAACTGGGGCCAACGTCCTGACTTTC. This codes for CASSLRRVTGANVLTF.